This is a list of T cell receptor beta chains from one sample in a study of Graves' ophthalmopathy and Graves' hyperthyroidism. TCRdb ran MiXCR on the multiplex PCR reads and lists one entry per CDR3 protein. The repertoire holds about 620,000 distinct CDR3 sequences, with approximately 22% as singletons. Sequencing used peripheral blood. Receptors originate from a woman aged 18-29 years with stable Graves' hyperthyroidism. Some clones in this sample may be carry-over from other donors' samples. Both conserved end residues are part of each CDR3. The D gene is left open where the match is weak. Clone sizes are given selectively: once, few, many, or a class where the clone is expanded.

CASSVGAGRETQYF,TGTGCCAGCAGTGTAGGAGCGGGAAGAGAGACCCAGTACTTC,TRBJ2-5,TRBV6-1,many,TRBD2
CASRTSGSRYDEQYF,TGTGCCAGCAGGACTAGCGGGAGTCGCTACGACGAGCAGTACTTC,TRBJ2-7,TRBV6-1,many,TRBD2
CASSQETGWTPLHF,TGCGCCAGCAGCCAAGAGACAGGGTGGACACCCCTCCACTTT,TRBJ1-6,TRBV4-1,.,TRBD1
CASSSTPRTEETQYF,TGCGCCAGCAGCTCCACCCCAAGAACTGAGGAGACCCAGTACTTC,TRBJ2-5,TRBV5-1,many,.
CSAEGKGGDTIYF,TGCAGTGCGGAGGGAAAGGGAGGGGACACCATATATTTT,TRBJ1-3,TRBV20-1,many,.
CASKMVGNQPQHF,TGTGCCAGCAAAATGGTGGGCAATCAGCCCCAGCATTTT,TRBJ1-5,TRBV28,many,.
CASSEAEVHGYTF,TGTGCCAGCAGTGAAGCGGAAGTCCATGGCTACACCTTC,TRBJ1-2,TRBV6-1,many,.
CASSYSGGRLSSNNSPLHF,TGTGCCAGCAGTTACTCCGGGGGGAGGTTGAGTTCTAACAATTCACCCCTCCACTTT,TRBJ1-6,TRBV6-5,few,.
CASSYSATHSNQPQHF,TGTGCCAGCAGTTACTCGGCGACACATAGCAATCAGCCCCAGCATTTT,TRBJ1-5,TRBV6-5,many,.
CASSPQWGGDGTGELFF,TGTGCCAGCAGCCCCCAGTGGGGGGGAGACGGCACCGGGGAGCTGTTTTTT,TRBJ2-2,TRBV9,many,TRBD2
CASSPHPPPGSPLHF,TGTGCCAGCAGCCCACACCCGCCCCCGGGATCACCCCTCCACTTT,TRBJ1-6,TRBV7-3,many,.
CASSGPITGTDSNQPQHF,TGTGCCAGCAGTGGACCGATTACCGGGACAGATAGCAATCAGCCCCAGCATTTT,TRBJ1-5,TRBV6-4,many,TRBD1
CSARRAGRSYEQYF,TGCAGTGCTAGGAGAGCGGGACGCTCCTACGAGCAGTACTTC,TRBJ2-7,TRBV20-1,.,TRBD2
CATTETGYTGELFF,TGCGCCACCACGGAGACAGGCTACACCGGGGAGCTGTTTTTT,TRBJ2-2,TRBV10-2,.,.
CASSDEGNTIYF,TGTGCCAGCAGTGACGAAGGAAACACCATATATTTT,TRBJ1-3,TRBV6-1,many,.
CSAATGGDTEAFF,TGCAGTGCTGCTACAGGGGGGGATACTGAAGCTTTCTTT,TRBJ1-1,TRBV20-1,.,TRBD1
CASSYSWVSYEQYF,TGTGCCAGCAGTTACTCGTGGGTCTCCTACGAGCAGTACTTC,TRBJ2-7,TRBV6-5,many,.
CASSYPGQGGGETQYF,TGTGCCAGCAGTTACCCCGGACAGGGCGGAGGGGAGACCCAGTACTTC,TRBJ2-5,TRBV6-5,.,TRBD1
CASSQEGRGYTF,TGTGCCAGCAGCCAAGAAGGGAGAGGCTACACCTTC,TRBJ1-2,TRBV3-1,.,.
CASTSLGQGIYGYTF,TGTGCCAGCACCTCTTTGGGACAGGGTATCTATGGCTACACCTTC,TRBJ1-2,TRBV12-3/TRBV12-4,.,TRBD1
CTSSLGAGSYGYTF,TGCACCAGCAGCCTGGGCGCGGGGTCCTATGGCTACACCTTC,TRBJ1-2,TRBV4-1,few,.
CSVEVVGGFANTGELFF,TGCAGCGTTGAAGTCGTTGGGGGGTTCGCGAACACCGGGGAGCTGTTTTTT,TRBJ2-2,TRBV29-1,many,.
CASRSPRGVGAFF,TGTGCCAGCAGAAGTCCCAGGGGCGTGGGAGCTTTCTTT,TRBJ1-1,TRBV6-2/TRBV6-3,many,.
CASSGRQGLSSGANVLTF,TGTGCCAGCAGCGGCCGACAGGGTCTTAGCTCTGGGGCCAACGTCCTGACTTTC,TRBJ2-6,TRBV9,.,TRBD1
CATSRVLRNTEAFF,TGTGCCACCAGCAGGGTTCTCAGGAACACTGAAGCTTTCTTT,TRBJ1-1,TRBV15,few,.
CASSSGQLDEQYF,TGTGCCAGCTCATCGGGACAGTTGGACGAGCAGTACTTC,TRBJ2-7,TRBV18,many,TRBD1
CASSEAGFANTGELFF,TGTGCCAGCAGTGAAGCGGGGTTCGCGAACACCGGGGAGCTGTTTTTT,TRBJ2-2,TRBV3-1,.,TRBD2
CASSGRTGNTEAFF,TGCGCCAGCAGCGGGAGGACGGGGAACACTGAAGCTTTCTTT,TRBJ1-1,TRBV5-1,many,.
CASSAGQGVRETQYF,TGTGCCAGCAGCGCGGGACAGGGGGTTCGGGAGACCCAGTACTTC,TRBJ2-5,TRBV5-8,many,TRBD1
CASSLSPSGTYEQYF,TGTGCCAGCAGTTTATCCCCTAGCGGGACCTACGAGCAGTACTTC,TRBJ2-7,TRBV27,many,TRBD2
CASSNAWTGELFF,TGTGCCAGTAGTAATGCATGGACCGGGGAGCTGTTTTTT,TRBJ2-2,TRBV19,many,.
CAWSGSPNQPQHF,TGTGCCTGGAGTGGTTCCCCCAATCAGCCCCAGCATTTT,TRBJ1-5,TRBV30,.,.
CASSPNTKGLVVVKQYF,TGTGCCAGCTCACCGAACACGAAGGGGCTAGTGGTTGTTAAGCAGTACTTC,TRBJ2-7,TRBV18,.,.
CASTRDGTNYGYTF,TGTGCCAGCACCAGGGACGGTACTAACTATGGCTACACCTTC,TRBJ1-2,TRBV2,few,.
CASSETDGVYGYTF,TGTGCCAGCAGTGAAACTGACGGAGTTTATGGCTACACCTTC,TRBJ1-2,TRBV6-1,many,.
CASSPGLAGKNTGELFF,TGTGCCAGCAGCCCCGGACTAGCGGGGAAGAACACCGGGGAGCTGTTTTTT,TRBJ2-2,TRBV4-2,.,TRBD2
CASRRQGGNEQFF,TGTGCCAGCAGGCGACAGGGGGGGAATGAGCAGTTCTTC,TRBJ2-1,TRBV6-5,many,TRBD1
CASSLGQMATLEQYF,TGTGCCAGCAGCTTAGGGCAGATGGCTACGTTAGAGCAGTACTTC,TRBJ2-7,TRBV12-3/TRBV12-4,.,.
CSVVNGDSYEQYF,TGCAGCGTTGTTAACGGGGATTCCTACGAGCAGTACTTC,TRBJ2-7,TRBV29-1,many,.
CASSLEGQPGNTIYF,TGCGCCAGCAGCTTGGAAGGGCAGCCTGGAAACACCATATATTTT,TRBJ1-3,TRBV5-1,.,.
CASSFFSGIVTGELFF,TGTGCCAGCAGTTTCTTCTCTGGTATCGTTACCGGGGAGCTGTTTTTT,TRBJ2-2,TRBV27,.,.
CSAYGQFQETQYF,TGCAGTGCCTATGGACAGTTCCAAGAGACCCAGTACTTC,TRBJ2-5,TRBV20-1,many,.
CASSEAETAYYTF,TGTGCCAGCAGTGAAGCCGAGACGGCTTACTACACCTTC,TRBJ1-2,TRBV6-1,few,.
CASSPLTVRGDQPQHF,TGTGCCAGCAGTCCCCTGACAGTTCGTGGGGATCAGCCCCAGCATTTT,TRBJ1-5,TRBV2,few,.
CASSEVVWLMTVQNTEAFF,TGTGCCAGCAGTGAAGTGGTATGGCTAATGACAGTCCAGAACACTGAAGCTTTCTTT,TRBJ1-1,TRBV6-1,many,.
CASNANGRTEAFF,TGTGCCAGCAACGCAAACGGACGTACTGAAGCTTTCTTT,TRBJ1-1,TRBV28,many,.
CASSQDGPPTYEQYF,TGTGCCAGCAGCCAAGACGGGCCACCGACCTACGAGCAGTACTTC,TRBJ2-7,TRBV3-1,many,.
CASSPIQSSYEQYF,TGTGCCAGCAGCCCAATTCAAAGCTCCTACGAGCAGTACTTC,TRBJ2-7,TRBV12-3/TRBV12-4,.,.
CASRQGANVLTF,TGTGCCAGCAGGCAGGGGGCCAACGTCCTGACTTTC,TRBJ2-6,TRBV27,many,.
CASSTLGQGISPLHF,TGTGCCAGCAGTACCCTAGGGCAGGGGATTTCACCCCTCCACTTT,TRBJ1-6,TRBV28,few,.
CATSRAGTGQETQYF,TGTGCCACCAGCAGGGCTGGGACAGGCCAAGAGACCCAGTACTTC,TRBJ2-5,TRBV15,.,TRBD1
CASSNTGGYEQYF,TGTGCCAGCAGCAATACAGGGGGCTACGAGCAGTACTTC,TRBJ2-7,TRBV11-2,few,TRBD1
CATSAPFGAGLQETQYF,TGTGCCACCAGTGCTCCTTTCGGAGCGGGTCTCCAAGAGACCCAGTACTTC,TRBJ2-5,TRBV24-1,.,.
CASATGQFPHYNSPLHF,TGTGCCAGCGCTACGGGACAATTCCCACACTATAATTCACCCCTCCACTTT,TRBJ1-6,TRBV6-1,.,.
CASTRNKETQYF,TGTGCCTCCACAAGGAACAAAGAGACCCAGTACTTC,TRBJ2-5,TRBV30,many,.